This TCR beta chain originates from a study of CD8+ T cells in alopecia areata. Study details: Oral tofacitinib (5 to 10 mg twice daily) was administered to treated patients.

Overall study results and limits: Scalp specimens additionally yield sequences from normal skin's resident alphabeta T cells.

In its sample, this clone was seen a few times. No antigen is known for it. Reverse transcription of extracted RNA yielded cDNA, which provided the sequencing template. Generated by immunoSEQ multiplex PCR, the TCRdb table keeps only in-frame clones and is missing some. There are approximately 89,000 clones in the sample; around two fifths occur only once, and 0.75% to 0.9% lies in the top ten. The CDR3 has 12 residues. Germline V gene data show CDR1 as SGHNT and CDR2 as YYREEE (reference sequence). Between the trimmed V and J ends, which lost 6 bases and 5 bases, there was a span of 11 bases. The chain carries TRBV5-4 and TRBJ2-5; perhaps D is TRBD1 or TRBD2 (5 bases each). The clonotype comes from a human donor with alopecia areata. The sequenced sample consisted of CD4+ T cells sorted from blood. Here the CDR3 DNA reads TGTGCCAGCACTGTCGAGGGGGAGACCCAGTACTTC. Encoded protein: CASTVEGETQYF. The whole variable domain, filled in from reference TRBV5-4 and TRBJ2-5, reads ETGVTQSPTHLIKTRGQQVTLRCSSQSGHNTVSWYQQALGQGPQFIFQYYREEENGRGNFPPRFSGLQFPNYSSELNVNALELDDSALYLCASTVEGETQYFGPGTRLLVL.